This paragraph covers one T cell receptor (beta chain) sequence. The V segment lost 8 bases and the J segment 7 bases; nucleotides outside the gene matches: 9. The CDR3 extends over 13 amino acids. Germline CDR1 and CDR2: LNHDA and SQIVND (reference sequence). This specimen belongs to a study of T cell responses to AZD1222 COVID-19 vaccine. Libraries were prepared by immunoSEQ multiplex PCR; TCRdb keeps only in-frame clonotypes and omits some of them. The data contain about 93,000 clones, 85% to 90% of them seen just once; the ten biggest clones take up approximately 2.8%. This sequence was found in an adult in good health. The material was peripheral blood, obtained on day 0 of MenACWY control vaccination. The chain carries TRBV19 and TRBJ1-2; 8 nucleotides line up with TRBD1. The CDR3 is CASGDLDRAGYTF. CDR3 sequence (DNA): TGTGCCAGTGGGGACCTGGACAGGGCTGGCTACACCTTC.